Included here is one TCR beta chain sequence, with context. Each participant gave around 9.6 milliliters of peripheral blood. This record comes from a study of type 1 and type 2 diabetes patients. V was clipped by 0 bases and J by 9 bases; unmatched bases: 5. Germline V gene sequence: CDR1 MRHNA, CDR2 SNTAGT. The CDR3 covers 15 residues. Amplification started from genomic DNA. A primer set of 30 forward and 13 reverse primers amplified the CDR3. TCRdb passed the multiplex PCR reads through MiXCR, listing each CDR3 protein once. The sample records a few hundred thousand distinct CDR3 sequences, 45% to 60% being singletons.

The V and J genes are TRBV6-4 and TRBJ2-1, with 10 nucleotides matching TRBD1. The TCR sequence derives from a man aged 18-30 years with type 2 diabetes. The sample consisted of peripheral blood mononuclear cells (PBMCs). This CDR3 reads CASSDSFRTGGEQFF. Here the CDR3 DNA reads TGTGCCAGCAGTGACTCGTTTCGGACAGGGGGTGAGCAGTTCTTC.